This section outlines one T cell receptor beta chain sequence together with its context. cDNA came from about 0.51 to 1 ug RNA primed by random hexamers. Amplification of TCR beta CDR3 was carried out by immunoSEQ multiplex PCR, which covered 54 Vbeta and 13 Jbeta segments. TCRdb redid the calling of the immunoSEQ multiplex PCR reads with MiXCR, one entry per CDR3 protein. The sample carries around 270,000 distinct CDR3 sequences, 89% recorded once. This entry comes from a study of CD8 T cells in Susac syndrome. From blood CD8+ and CD4+ T cells, TCR beta sequences were generated. The study used treatment-naive patients who had stable or active relapsing-remitting disease as multiple sclerosis controls. Negative isolation yielded CD4+ and CD8+ T cells, and FACS enriched TEMRA cells. The sequenced sample was CD8+ T cells from PBMCs. This TCR was recovered from a human donor with multiple sclerosis.

CDR3 bases: TGTGCCAGCAGCTTATCGGACAGGGGAAGCTACGAGCAGTACTTC. Translating gives CASSLSDRGSYEQYF. The chain joins TRBV7-2 to TRBJ2-7; 9 bases agree with TRBD1. V was pared by 2 bases and J by 3 bases, with 5 bases of the junction left unmatched. This CDR3 region has 15 residues. Germline loops: CDR1 SGHTA, CDR2 FQGNSA.